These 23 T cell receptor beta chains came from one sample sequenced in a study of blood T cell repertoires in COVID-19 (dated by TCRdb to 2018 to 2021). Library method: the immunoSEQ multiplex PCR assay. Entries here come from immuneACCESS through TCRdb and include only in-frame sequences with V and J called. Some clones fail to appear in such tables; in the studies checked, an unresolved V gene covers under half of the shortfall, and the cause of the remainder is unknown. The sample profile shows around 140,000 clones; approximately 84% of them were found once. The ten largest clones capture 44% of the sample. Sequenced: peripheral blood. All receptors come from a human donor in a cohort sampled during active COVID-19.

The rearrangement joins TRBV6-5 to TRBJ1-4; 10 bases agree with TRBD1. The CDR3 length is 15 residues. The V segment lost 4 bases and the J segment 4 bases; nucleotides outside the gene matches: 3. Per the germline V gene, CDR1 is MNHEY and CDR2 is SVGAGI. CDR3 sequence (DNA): TGTGCCAGCAGTTGGACAGGGGGTAATAATGAAAAACTGTTTTTT. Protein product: CASSWTGGNNEKLFF.

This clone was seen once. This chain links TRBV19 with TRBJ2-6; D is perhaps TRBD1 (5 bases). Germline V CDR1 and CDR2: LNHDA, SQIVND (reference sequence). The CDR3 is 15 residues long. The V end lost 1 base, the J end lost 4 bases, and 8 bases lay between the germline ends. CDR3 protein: CASSIGRAGANVLTF. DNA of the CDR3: TGTGCCAGTAGTATAGGCAGGGCCGGGGCCAACGTCCTGACTTTC.

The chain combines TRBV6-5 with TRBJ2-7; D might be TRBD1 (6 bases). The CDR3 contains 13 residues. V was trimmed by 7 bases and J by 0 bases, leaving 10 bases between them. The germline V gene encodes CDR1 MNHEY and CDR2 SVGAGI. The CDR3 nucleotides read TGTGCCAGCAACCCCAGGGGCTCCTACGAGCAGTACGTC. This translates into CASNPRGSYEQYV.

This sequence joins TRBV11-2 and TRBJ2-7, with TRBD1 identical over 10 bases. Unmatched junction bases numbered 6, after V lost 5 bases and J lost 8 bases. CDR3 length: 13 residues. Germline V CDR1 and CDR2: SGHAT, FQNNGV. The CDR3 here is CASSPTGGWQQYV. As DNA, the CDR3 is TGTGCCAGCAGCCCGACAGGGGGCTGGCAGCAGTACGTC.

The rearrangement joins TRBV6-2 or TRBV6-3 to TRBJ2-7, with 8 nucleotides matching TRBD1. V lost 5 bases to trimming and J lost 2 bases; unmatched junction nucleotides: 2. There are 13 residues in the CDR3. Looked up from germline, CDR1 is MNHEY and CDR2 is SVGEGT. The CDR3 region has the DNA TGTGCCAGCAGTGGACAGGGAACCTACGAGCAGTACGTC. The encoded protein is CASSGQGTYEQYV.

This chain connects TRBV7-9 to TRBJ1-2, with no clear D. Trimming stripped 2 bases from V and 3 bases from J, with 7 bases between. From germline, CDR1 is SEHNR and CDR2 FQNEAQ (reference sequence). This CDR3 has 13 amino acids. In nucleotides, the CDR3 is TGTGCCAGCAGCTTAAGCTCACACTATGGCTACACCTTC. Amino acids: CASSLSSHYGYTF.

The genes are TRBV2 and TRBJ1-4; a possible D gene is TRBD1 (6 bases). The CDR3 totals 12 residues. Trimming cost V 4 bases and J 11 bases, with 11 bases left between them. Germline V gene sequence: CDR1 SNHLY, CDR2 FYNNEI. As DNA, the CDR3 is TGTGCCAGCAGTGTGCAGGGGAGCAAACTGTTTTTT. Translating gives CASSVQGSKLFF.

CDR3 DNA sequence: TGTGCCAGCAGATGGACTACCGGGACCGGGGAGCTGTTTTTT. Protein product: CASRWTTGTGELFF. This chain joins TRBV6-6 and TRBJ2-2, with a possible D match to TRBD2 (6 bases). The CDR3 contains 14 residues. Germline loops: CDR1 MNHNY, CDR2 SVGAGI (reference sequence). V dropped 6 bases and J dropped 5 bases, with 13 bases sitting between them.

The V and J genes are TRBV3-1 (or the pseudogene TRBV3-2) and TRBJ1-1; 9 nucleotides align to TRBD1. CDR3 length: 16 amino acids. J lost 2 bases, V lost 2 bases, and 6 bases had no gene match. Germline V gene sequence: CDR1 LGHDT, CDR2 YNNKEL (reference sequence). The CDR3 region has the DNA TGTGCCAGCAGCCAAAAATCAACAGGGGGCAACACTGAAGCTTTCTTT. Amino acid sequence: CASSQKSTGGNTEAFF.

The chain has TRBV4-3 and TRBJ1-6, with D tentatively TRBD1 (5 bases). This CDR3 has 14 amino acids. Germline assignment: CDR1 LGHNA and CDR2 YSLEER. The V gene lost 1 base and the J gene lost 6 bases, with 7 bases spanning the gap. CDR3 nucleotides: TGCGCCAGCAGCCAAGGACAGTCTAATTCACCCCTCCACTTT. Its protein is CASSQGQSNSPLHF.

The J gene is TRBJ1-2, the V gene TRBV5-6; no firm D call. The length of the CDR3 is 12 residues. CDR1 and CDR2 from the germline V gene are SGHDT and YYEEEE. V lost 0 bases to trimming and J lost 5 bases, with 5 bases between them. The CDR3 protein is CASSLDRYGYTF. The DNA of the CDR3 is TGTGCCAGCAGCTTGGACCGGTATGGCTACACCTTC. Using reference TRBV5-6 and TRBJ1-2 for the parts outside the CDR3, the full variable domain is DAGVTQSPTHLIKTRGQQVTLRCSPKSGHDTVSWYQQALGQGPQFIFQYYEEEERQRGNFPDRFSGHQFPNYSSELNVNALLLGDSALYLCASSLDRYGYTFGSGTRLTVV.

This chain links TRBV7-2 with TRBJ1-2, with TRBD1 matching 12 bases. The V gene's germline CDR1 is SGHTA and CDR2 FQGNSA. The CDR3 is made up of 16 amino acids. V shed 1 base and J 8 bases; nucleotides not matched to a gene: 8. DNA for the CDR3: TGTGCCAGCAGCTTAGTCCCGGGACAGGGGGCGCGGGGCTACACCTTC. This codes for CASSLVPGQGARGYTF.

CDR3 amino acids: CASSRQPNEKLFF. As DNA, the CDR3 is TGTGCCAGCAGCCGACAGCCTAATGAAAAACTGTTTTTT. The chain joins TRBV6-2 or TRBV6-3 to TRBJ1-4; a weak D match, TRBD1 (5 bases). Trimming cost V 6 bases and J 3 bases, with 8 bases left between them. Germline assignment: CDR1 MNHEY and CDR2 SVGEGT. This CDR3 is 13 amino acids long.

For the CDR3, the DNA is TGTGCCAGCAGCCTTCAACAGGTCTCTGGAAACACCATATATTTT. Translating gives CASSLQQVSGNTIYF. The chain couples TRBV3-1 (or the pseudogene TRBV3-2) to TRBJ1-3; a possible D gene is TRBD1 (5 bases). This CDR3 spans 15 amino acids. Per the germline V gene, CDR1 is LGHDT and CDR2 is YNNKEL (reference sequence). V lost 4 bases to trimming and J lost 0 bases, with 10 bases between them.

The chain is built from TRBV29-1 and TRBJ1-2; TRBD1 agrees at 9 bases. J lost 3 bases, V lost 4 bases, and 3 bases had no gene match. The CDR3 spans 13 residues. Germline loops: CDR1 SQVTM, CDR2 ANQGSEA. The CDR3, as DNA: TGCAGCGTTGGACAGGGGGAAGACTATGGCTACACCTTC. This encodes CSVGQGEDYGYTF. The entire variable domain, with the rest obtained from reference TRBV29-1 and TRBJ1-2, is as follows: SAVISQKPSRDICQRGTSLTIQCQVDSQVTMMFWYRQQPGQSLTLIATANQGSEATYESGFVIDKFPISRPNLTFSTLTVSNMSPEDSSIYLCSVGQGEDYGYTFGSGTRLTVV.

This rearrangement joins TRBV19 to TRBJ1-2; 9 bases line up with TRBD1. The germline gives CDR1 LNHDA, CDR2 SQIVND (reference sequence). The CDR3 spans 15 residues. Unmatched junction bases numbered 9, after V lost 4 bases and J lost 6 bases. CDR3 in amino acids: CASSTDRGGVHGYTF. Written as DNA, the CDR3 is TGTGCCAGTAGTACCGACAGGGGGGGGGTTCATGGCTACACCTTC.

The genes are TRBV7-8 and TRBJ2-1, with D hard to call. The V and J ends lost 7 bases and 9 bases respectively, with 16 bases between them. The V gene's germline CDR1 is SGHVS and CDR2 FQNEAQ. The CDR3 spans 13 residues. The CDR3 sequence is CASKPGSLGEQFF. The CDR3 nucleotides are TGTGCCAGCAAACCCGGTTCGCTTGGTGAGCAGTTCTTC.

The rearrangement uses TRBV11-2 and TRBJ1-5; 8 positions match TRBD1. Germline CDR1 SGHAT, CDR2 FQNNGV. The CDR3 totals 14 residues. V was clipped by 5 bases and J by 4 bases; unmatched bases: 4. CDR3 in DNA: TGTGCCAGCAGCCGCCAGGGGGCGAATCAGCCCCAGCATTTT. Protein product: CASSRQGANQPQHF.

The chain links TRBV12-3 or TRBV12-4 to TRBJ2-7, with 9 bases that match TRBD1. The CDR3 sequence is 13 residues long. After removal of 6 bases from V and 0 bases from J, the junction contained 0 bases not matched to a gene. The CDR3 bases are TGTGCCAGCAGGACAGGGGGCTCCTACGAGCAGTACTTC. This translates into CASRTGGSYEQYF.

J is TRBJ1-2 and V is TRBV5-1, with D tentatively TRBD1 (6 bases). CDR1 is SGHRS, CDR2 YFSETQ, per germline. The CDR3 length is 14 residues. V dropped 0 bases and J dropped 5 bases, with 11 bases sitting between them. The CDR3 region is CASSLAGRGYGYTF. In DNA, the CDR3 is TGCGCCAGCAGCTTGGCCGGCAGGGGATATGGCTACACCTTC.

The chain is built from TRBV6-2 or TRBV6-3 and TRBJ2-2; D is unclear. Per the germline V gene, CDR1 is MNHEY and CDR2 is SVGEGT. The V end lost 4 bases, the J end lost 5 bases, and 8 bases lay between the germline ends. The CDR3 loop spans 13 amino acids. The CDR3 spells CASSLMRTGELFF. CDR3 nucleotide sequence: TGTGCCAGCAGTTTGATGAGAACCGGGGAGCTGTTTTTT.

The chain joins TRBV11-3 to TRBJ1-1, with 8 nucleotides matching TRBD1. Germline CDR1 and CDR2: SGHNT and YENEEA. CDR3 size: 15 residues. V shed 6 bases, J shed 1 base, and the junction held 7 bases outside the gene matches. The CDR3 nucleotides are TGTGCCAGCAGTCCAGGGGGCGAAGGGAACACTGAAGCTTTCTTT. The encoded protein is CASSPGGEGNTEAFF.

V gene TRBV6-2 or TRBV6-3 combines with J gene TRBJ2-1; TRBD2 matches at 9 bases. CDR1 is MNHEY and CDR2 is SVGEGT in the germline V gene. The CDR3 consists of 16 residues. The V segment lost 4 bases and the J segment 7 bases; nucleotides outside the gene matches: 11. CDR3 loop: CASSLTTRSGGNEQFF. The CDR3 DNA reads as TGTGCCAGCAGTTTGACTACTAGGAGCGGGGGGAATGAGCAGTTCTTC.